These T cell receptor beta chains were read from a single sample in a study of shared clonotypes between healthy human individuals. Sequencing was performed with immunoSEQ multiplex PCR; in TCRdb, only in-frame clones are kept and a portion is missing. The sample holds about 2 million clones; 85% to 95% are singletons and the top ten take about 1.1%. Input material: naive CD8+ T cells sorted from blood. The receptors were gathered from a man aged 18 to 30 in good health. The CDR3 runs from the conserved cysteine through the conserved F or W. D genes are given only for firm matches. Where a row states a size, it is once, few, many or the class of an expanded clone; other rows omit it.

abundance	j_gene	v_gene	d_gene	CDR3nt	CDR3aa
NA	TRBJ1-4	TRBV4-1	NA	TGCGCCAGCAGCCAACTTTATTCGGATTTTAATGAAAAACTGTTTTTT	CASSQLYSDFNEKLFF
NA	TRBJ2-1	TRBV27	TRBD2	TGTGCCAGCAGTTCGGCCGGGACTAGGACTCCCTATGAGCAGTTCTTC	CASSSAGTRTPYEQFF
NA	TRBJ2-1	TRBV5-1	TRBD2	TGCGCCAGCAGCCAGGGGACTAGCGGGAGAGGGAGTGAGCAGTTCTTC	CASSQGTSGRGSEQFF
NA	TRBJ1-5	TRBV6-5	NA	TGTGCCAGCAGCCCCTGGGCGGGGAGCAATCAGCCCCAGCATTTT	CASSPWAGSNQPQHF
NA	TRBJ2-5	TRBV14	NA	TGTGCCAGCAGCCAAGGTCGGCAGCCAGGGCGGCACCAAGAGACCCAGTACTTC	CASSQGRQPGRHQETQYF
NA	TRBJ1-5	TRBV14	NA	TGTGCCAGCAGCCCCCAGGGGAATCAGCCCCAGCATTTT	CASSPQGNQPQHF
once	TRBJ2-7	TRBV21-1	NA	TGTGCCAGCAGGCGGAGTTACGAGCAGTACTTC	CASRRSYEQYF
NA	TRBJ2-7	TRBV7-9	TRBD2	TGTGCCAGCAGCGGGGGGGTTTCCTACGAGCAGTACTTC	CASSGGVSYEQYF
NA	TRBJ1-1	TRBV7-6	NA	TGTGCCAGCAGCTTAGTTGGGGGCACGAACACTGAAGCTTTCTTT	CASSLVGGTNTEAFF
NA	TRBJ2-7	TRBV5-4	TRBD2	TGTGCCAGCAGCTGGGGACTAGCGGGAGTTTCCTCCTACGAGCAGTACTTC	CASSWGLAGVSSYEQYF
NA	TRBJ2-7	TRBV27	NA	TGTGCCAGCAGTTTCTCGTCAGGGGCCCTTACCTACGAGCAGTACTTC	CASSFSSGALTYEQYF
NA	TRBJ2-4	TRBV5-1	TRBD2	TGCGCCAGCAGTCTAGCGGGGGGTACCAAAAACATTCAGTACTTC	CASSLAGGTKNIQYF
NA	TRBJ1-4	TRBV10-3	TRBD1	TGTGCCATCAGTGTGGGACAGCAGGCTGCAACTAATGAAAAACTGTTTTTT	CAISVGQQAATNEKLFF
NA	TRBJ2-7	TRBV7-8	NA	TGTGCCAGCAGCTTAGCGACGCTTTACTACGAGCAGTACTTC	CASSLATLYYEQYF
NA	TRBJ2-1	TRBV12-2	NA	TGTGCAAGTCGCTTAGGGGACTTCCTAAGTGAGCAGTTCTTC	CASRLGDFLSEQFF
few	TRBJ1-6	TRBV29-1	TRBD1	TGCAGCGTTCGGGACAGTTTTAATTCACCCCTCCACTTT	CSVRDSFNSPLHF
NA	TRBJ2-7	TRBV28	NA	TGTGCCAGCAGTTTACCGGGTGACGAGCAGTACTTC	CASSLPGDEQYF
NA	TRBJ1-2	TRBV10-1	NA	TGCGCCAGCAGTGACAGTCCTTCAGACGGCTACACCTTC	CASSDSPSDGYTF
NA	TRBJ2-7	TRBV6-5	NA	TGTGCCAGCAGTCCGTGGGGGCGAAACTCCTACGAGCAGTACTTC	CASSPWGRNSYEQYF
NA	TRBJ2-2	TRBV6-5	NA	TGTGCCAGCAGTATTCGGGGAACCACCGGGGAGCTGTTTTTT	CASSIRGTTGELFF
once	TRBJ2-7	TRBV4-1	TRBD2	TGCGCCAGCAGCCCCGCCCCGGGCGGGGGGCTTTACGAGCAGTACTTC	CASSPAPGGGLYEQYF
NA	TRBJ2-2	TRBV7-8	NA	TGTGCCAGCAGCTTAGAGAGTTTCCCCTACACCGGGGAGCTGTTTTTT	CASSLESFPYTGELFF
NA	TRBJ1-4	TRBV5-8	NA	TGTGCCAGCAGCACCCGGGATCTGGGAGAAAAACTGTTTTTT	CASSTRDLGEKLFF
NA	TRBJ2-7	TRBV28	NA	TGTGCCACGACTCTGAGTTACGAGCAGTACTTC	CATTLSYEQYF
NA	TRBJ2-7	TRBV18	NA	TGTGCCAGCTCACCGGGGGGCGAGCAGTACTTC	CASSPGGEQYF
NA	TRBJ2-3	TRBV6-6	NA	TGTGCCAGCCTGAGGGTGGGGGGGCTCGAAGATACGCAGTATTTT	CASLRVGGLEDTQYF
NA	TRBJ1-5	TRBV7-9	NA	TGTGCCAGCAGCTTAGCAGCAGGACATCAGCCCCAGCATTTT	CASSLAAGHQPQHF
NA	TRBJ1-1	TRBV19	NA	TGTGCCAGTATTGGGGGGAACACTGAAGCTTTCTTT	CASIGGNTEAFF
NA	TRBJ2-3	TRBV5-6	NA	TGTGCCAGCAGCCTGGACGAGTCAAGGGAATTCGGGAGCACAGATACGCAGTATTTT	CASSLDESREFGSTDTQYF
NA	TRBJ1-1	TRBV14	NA	TGTGCCAGCAGCCAAAGTGGGAGGGGACGGAACACTGAAGCTTTCTTT	CASSQSGRGRNTEAFF
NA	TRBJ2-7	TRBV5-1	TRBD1	TGCGCCAGCAGCTTGACCTCGGACAGGGTCTACGAGCAGTACTTC	CASSLTSDRVYEQYF
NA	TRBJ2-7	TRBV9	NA	TGTGCCAGCAGCAGAGAGGGAGAACTCTACGAGCAGTACTTC	CASSREGELYEQYF
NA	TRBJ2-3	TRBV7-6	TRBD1	TGTGCCAGCAGCTTGGACAGGGATTTGGATACGCAGTATTTT	CASSLDRDLDTQYF
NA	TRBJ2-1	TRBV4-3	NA	TGCGCCAGCAGCGACGGGAGCCCCTACAATGAGCAGTTCTTC	CASSDGSPYNEQFF
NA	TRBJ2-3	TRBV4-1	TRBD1	TGCGCCAGCAGCCAAGATGGGGGACAGCTTTATACGCAGTATTTT	CASSQDGGQLYTQYF
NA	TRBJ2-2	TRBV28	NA	TGTGCCAGCAGCCCGCTCGCGGGGACGACCGGGGAGCTGTTTTTT	CASSPLAGTTGELFF
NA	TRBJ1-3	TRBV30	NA	TGTGCCTGGAGAAAGGCGGGGTACCTATCTGGAAACACCATATATTTT	CAWRKAGYLSGNTIYF
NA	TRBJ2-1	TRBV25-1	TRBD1	TGTGCCAGCAGTGACCCGGGACAGGGCGCCTCTGGTCAGTTCTTC	CASSDPGQGASGQFF
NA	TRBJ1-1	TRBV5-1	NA	TGCGCCAGCAGCTGGGACACCTCGGGGAACACTGAAGCTTTCTTT	CASSWDTSGNTEAFF
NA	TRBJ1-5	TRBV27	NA	TGTGCCAGCAGCCCTCAGCCGCTAATCAGGCCCCAGCATTTT	CASSPQPLIRPQHF
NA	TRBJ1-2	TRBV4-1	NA	TGCGCCAGCAGCCAAGTGGCGTCGGACGGCTACACCTTC	CASSQVASDGYTF
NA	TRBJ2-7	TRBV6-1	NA	TGTGCCAGCAGTCCCGCTACCCGGCCGACCTACGAGCAGTACTTC	CASSPATRPTYEQYF
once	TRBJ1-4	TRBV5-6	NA	TGTGCCAGCAGCTTGATTGAAGATGAAAAACTGTTTTTT	CASSLIEDEKLFF
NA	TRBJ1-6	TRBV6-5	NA	TGTGCCAGCCGGTTTGGGGAGGGGAATTCACCCCTCCACTTT	CASRFGEGNSPLHF
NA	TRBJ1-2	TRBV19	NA	TGTGCCAGTAGTATGGGCGGTTCCTATGGCTACACCTTC	CASSMGGSYGYTF
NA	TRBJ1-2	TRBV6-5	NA	TGTGCCAGCAGTTACTCTGGCAGCTATGGCTACACCTTC	CASSYSGSYGYTF
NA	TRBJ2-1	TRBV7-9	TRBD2	TGTGCCAGCAGCACCTCTGGGAGAGCGGGAGGGCCAAATGAGCAGTTCTTC	CASSTSGRAGGPNEQFF
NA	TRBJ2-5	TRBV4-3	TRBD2	TGCGCCAGCAGCCAAGATGCCAGCGGGGTGGGGTACCAAGAGACCCAGTACTTC	CASSQDASGVGYQETQYF
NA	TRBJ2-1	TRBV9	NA	TGTGCCAGCAGCGTAGCAACCGGGACGGATGAGCAGTTCTTC	CASSVATGTDEQFF
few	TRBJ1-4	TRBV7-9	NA	TGTGCCAGCAGCTTGAATGAAAAACTGTTTTTT	CASSLNEKLFF
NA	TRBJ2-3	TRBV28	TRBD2	TGTGCCAGCAGTTTAAATCTAGCGGGGGTCACTAGCACAGATACGCAGTATTTT	CASSLNLAGVTSTDTQYF
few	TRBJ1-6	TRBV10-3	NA	TGTGCCATCAGTGATCAGGGGAATTCACCCCTCCACTTT	CAISDQGNSPLHF